This TCR beta chain was identified in a study of blood T cell repertoires in COVID-19. About the research overall: Acute-phase and convalescent COVID-19 samples originated in the United States, Italy and Spain.

The protocol was immunoSEQ multiplex PCR, while the TCRdb copy is restricted to in-frame clones and leaves out a portion. The repertoire holds over 200,000 clones, with over 75% as singletons. Input material: PBMCs or T cells enriched from blood (not recorded which). This TCR derives from a woman aged 25 to 39 who had been exposed to COVID-19.

CDR3 nucleotide sequence: TGTGCCCGAGTCGATCACTCCTACAATGAGCAGTTCTTC. Translating it yields CARVDHSYNEQFF. V gene TRBV30 combines with J gene TRBJ2-1, with no clear D. Germline CDR1 GTSNPN, CDR2 SVGIG (reference sequence). This CDR3 contains 13 residues. Trimming took off 8 bases at V and 0 bases at J, with 11 bases between the two ends.